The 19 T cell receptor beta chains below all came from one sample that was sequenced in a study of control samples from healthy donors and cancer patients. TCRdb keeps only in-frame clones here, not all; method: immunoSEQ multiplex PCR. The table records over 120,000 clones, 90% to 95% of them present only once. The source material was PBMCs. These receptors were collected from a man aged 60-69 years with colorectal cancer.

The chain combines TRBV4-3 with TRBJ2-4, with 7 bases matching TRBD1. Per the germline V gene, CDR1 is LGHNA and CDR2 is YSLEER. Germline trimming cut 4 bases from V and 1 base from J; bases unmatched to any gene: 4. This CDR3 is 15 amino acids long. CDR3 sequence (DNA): TGCGCCAGCAGCCGAGTGACAGGGGCCAAAAACATTCAGTACTTC. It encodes CASSRVTGAKNIQYF.

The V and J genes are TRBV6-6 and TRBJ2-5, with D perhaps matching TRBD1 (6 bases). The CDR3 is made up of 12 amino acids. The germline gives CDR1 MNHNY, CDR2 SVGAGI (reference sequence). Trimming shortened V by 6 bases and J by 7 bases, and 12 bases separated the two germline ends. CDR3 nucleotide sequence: TGTGCCAGCAGCAAAACACAGGGGACCCAGTACTTC. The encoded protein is CASSKTQGTQYF.

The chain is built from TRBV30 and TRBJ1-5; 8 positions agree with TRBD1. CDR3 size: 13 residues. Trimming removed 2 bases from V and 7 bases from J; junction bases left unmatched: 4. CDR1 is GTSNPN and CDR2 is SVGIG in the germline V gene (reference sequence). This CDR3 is CAWSPRGQQPQHF. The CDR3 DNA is TGTGCCTGGAGTCCCAGGGGGCAGCAGCCCCAGCATTTT.

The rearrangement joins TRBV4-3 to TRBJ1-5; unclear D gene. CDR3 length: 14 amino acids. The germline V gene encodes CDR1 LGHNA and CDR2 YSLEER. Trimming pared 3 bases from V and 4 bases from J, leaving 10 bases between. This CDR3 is CASSQVGSNQPQHF. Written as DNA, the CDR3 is TGCGCCAGCAGCCAGGTCGGGAGTAATCAGCCCCAGCATTTT.

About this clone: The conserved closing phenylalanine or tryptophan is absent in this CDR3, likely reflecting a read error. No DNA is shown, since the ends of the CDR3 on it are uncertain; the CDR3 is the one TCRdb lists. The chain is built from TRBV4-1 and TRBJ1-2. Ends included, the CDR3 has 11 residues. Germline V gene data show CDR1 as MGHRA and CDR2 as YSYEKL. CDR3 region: CASSQHRDSVA.

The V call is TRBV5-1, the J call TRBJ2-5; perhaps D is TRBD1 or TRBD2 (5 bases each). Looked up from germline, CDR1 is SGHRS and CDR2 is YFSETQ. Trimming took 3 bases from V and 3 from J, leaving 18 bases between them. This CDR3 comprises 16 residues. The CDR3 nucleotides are TGCGCCAGCAGCTCTTTGAGAGGGGCAGTCGAAGAGACCCAGTACTTC. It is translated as CASSSLRGAVEETQYF.

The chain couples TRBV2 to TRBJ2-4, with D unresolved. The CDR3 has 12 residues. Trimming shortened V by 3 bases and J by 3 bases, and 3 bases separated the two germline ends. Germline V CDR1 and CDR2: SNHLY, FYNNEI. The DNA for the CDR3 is TGTGCCAGCAGTGAGGTCAAAAACATTCAGTACTTC. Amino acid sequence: CASSEVKNIQYF.

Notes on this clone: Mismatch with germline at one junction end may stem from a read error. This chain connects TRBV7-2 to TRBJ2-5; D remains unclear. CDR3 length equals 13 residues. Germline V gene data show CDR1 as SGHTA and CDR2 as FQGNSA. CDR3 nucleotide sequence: TGTGCCAGCAGCGCCCGATCTAGGGTCCCCCTCGACTTC. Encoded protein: CASSARSRVPLDF.

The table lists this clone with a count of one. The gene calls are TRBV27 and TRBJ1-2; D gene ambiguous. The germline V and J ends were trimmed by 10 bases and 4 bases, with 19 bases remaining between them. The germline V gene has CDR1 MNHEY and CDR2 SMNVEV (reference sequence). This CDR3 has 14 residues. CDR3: CATSSGGATYGYTF. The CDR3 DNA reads TGTGCCACCTCGAGCGGCGGAGCGACCTATGGCTACACCTTC.

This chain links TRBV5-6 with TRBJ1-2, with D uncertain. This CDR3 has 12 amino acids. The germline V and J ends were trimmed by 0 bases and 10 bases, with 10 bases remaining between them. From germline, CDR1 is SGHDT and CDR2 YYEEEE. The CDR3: CASSLGDNDYTF. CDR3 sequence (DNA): TGTGCCAGCAGCTTGGGTGACAATGACTACACCTTC. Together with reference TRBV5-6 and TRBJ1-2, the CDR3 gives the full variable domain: DAGVTQSPTHLIKTRGQQVTLRCSPKSGHDTVSWYQQALGQGPQFIFQYYEEEERQRGNFPDRFSGHQFPNYSSELNVNALLLGDSALYLCASSLGDNDYTFGSGTRLTVV.

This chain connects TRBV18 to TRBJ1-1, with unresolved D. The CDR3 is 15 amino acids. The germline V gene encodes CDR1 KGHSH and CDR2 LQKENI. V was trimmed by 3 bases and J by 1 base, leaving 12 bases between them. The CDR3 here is CASSPLEASNTEAFF. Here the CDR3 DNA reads TGTGCCAGCTCACCCCTCGAGGCGTCGAACACTGAAGCTTTCTTT.

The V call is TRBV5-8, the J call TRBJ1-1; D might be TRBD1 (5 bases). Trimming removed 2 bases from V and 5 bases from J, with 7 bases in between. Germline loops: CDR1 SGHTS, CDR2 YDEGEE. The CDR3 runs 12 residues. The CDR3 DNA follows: TGTGCCAGCAGCTTTAGACAGACTGAAGCTTTCTTT. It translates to CASSFRQTEAFF.

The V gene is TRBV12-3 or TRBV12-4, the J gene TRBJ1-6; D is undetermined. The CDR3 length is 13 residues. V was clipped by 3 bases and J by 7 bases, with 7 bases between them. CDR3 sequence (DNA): TGTGCCAGCAGTTTGGGTGCGAATTCACCCCTCCACTTT. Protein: CASSLGANSPLHF.

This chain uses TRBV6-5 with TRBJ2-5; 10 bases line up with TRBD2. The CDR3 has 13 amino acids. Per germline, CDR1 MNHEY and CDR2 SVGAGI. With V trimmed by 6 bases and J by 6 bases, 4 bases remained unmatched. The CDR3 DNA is TGTGCCAGCAGGATTAGCGGGGGGAAGACCCAGTACTTC. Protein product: CASRISGGKTQYF.

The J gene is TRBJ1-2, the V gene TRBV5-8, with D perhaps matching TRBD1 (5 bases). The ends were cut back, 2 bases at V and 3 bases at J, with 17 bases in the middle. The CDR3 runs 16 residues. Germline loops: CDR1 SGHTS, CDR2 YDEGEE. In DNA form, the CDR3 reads TGTGCCAGCAGCTTACTGTACCAGGGAAAGGACTATGGCTACACCTTC. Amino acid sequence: CASSLLYQGKDYGYTF.

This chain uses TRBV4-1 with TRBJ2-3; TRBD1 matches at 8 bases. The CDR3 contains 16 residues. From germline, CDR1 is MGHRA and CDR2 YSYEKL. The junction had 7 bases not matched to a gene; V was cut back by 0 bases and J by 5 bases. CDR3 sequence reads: CASSQERTGTEDTQYF. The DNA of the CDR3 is TGCGCCAGCAGCCAAGAACGGACAGGGACCGAAGATACGCAGTATTTT.

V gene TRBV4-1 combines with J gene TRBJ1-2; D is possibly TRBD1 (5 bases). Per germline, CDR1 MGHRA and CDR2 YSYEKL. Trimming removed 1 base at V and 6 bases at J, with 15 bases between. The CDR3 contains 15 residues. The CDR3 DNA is TGCGCCAGCAGCCAAGGCGGCAGCGCGGGGGATGGCTACACCTTC. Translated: CASSQGGSAGDGYTF.

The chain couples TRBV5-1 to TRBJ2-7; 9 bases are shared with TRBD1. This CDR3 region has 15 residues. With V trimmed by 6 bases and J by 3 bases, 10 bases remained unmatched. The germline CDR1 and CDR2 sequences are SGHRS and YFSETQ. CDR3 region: CASIPGDRDVYEQYF. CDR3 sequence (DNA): TGCGCCAGCATCCCGGGGGACAGGGATGTCTACGAGCAGTACTTC.

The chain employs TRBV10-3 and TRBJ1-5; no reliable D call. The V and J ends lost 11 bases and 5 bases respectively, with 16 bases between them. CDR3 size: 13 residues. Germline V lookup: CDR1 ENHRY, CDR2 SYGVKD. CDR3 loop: CAATTEFDQPQHF. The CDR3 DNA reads TGTGCCGCCACCACAGAGTTCGATCAGCCCCAGCATTTT.